This T cell receptor beta chain derives from a study of human T cells and chemical hapten exposure. Study overall: In the sensitization step, 2% DPC was placed on around 2 cm by around 2 cm of upper inner arm skin.

Study-level results: Counts of expanded TCRs at PT1 were positively correlated with patch test score.

The time point: patch test 3, about 24 weeks after DPC sensitization. Sample treatment: therapeutic diphenylcyclopropenone sensitization with weekly scalp DPC. This CDR3 region has 12 residues. Per germline, CDR1 SGHTA and CDR2 FQGNSA. The V gene lost 11 bases and the J gene lost 4 bases, with 9 bases spanning the gap. With respect to this clonotype: Its antigen is not known.

It was the library that attached unique molecular identifiers to individual cDNA molecules. Each CDR3 protein gets one entry after TCRdb re-called the RACE reads with MiXCR. This repertoire shows approximately 50,000 distinct CDR3 sequences, about 10% found once; its top ten account for around a sixth. The sample consisted of whole blood, taken in connection with sensitization to the hapten diphenylcyclopropenone (DPC). The chain links TRBV7-2 to TRBJ2-6; D unclear. The source of this sequence is a woman in her thirties or forties with alopecia areata. Some clones in this sample may be carry-over from other donors' samples. The CDR3 nucleotides read TGTGCCTCGGGTTCCGGGGCCAACGTCCTGACTTTC. Its translation: CASGSGANVLTF. Based on the CDR3 plus reference TRBV7-2 and TRBJ2-6, the full variable domain is GAGVSQSPSNKVTEKGKDVELRCDPISGHTALYWYRQSLGQGLEFLIYFQGNSAPDKSGLPSDRFSAERTGGSVSTLTIQRTQQEDSAVYLCASGSGANVLTFGAGSRLTVL.